Below are 29 T cell receptor beta chains sequenced from a single sample in a study of cytotoxic CD8 clonotypes in ibrutinib-treated CLL. Sequencing used immunoSEQ multiplex PCR; TCRdb keeps in-frame clones, though not all of them. This sample yields 65,000 to 90,000 clones, of which roughly 80% are seen a single time; about 38% belongs to the top ten. Sample: PBMCs, taken after 24 months of ibrutinib treatment. Every receptor here comes from a human donor with chronic lymphocytic leukemia.

J is TRBJ2-7 and V is TRBV28, with 7 bases matching TRBD1. CDR1 MDHEN and CDR2 SYDVKM come from the germline V gene. The CDR3 extends over 14 amino acids. V shed 6 bases and J 4 bases; nucleotides not matched to a gene: 9. CDR3 bases: TGTGCCAGCAGGCCGACAGGGAGAACTTACGAGCAGTACTTC. Translating gives CASRPTGRTYEQYF. The variable domain in full, with the rest retrieved from reference TRBV28 and TRBJ2-7, is DVKVTQSSRYLVKRTGEKVFLECVQDMDHENMFWYRQDPGLGLRLIYFSYDVKMKEKGDIPEGYSVSREKKERFSLILESASTNQTSMYLCASRPTGRTYEQYFGPGTRLTVT.

CDR3 sequence: CASSPGTSGRGGRTDTQYF. The CDR3 DNA reads TGCGCCAGCAGCCCCGGGACTAGCGGGAGAGGTGGGCGCACAGATACGCAGTATTTT. The chain couples TRBV5-1 to TRBJ2-3, with 14 bases matching TRBD2. The CDR3 totals 19 residues. J was trimmed by 1 base and V by 4 bases; bases with no gene match: 11. Looked up from germline, CDR1 is SGHRS and CDR2 is YFSETQ.

The chain is built from TRBV2 and TRBJ2-2, with unresolved D. This CDR3 spans 13 amino acids. Germline V gene data show CDR1 as SNHLY and CDR2 as FYNNEI. Trimming took 6 bases from V and 2 from J, leaving 7 bases between them. CDR3: CASRITNTGELFF. The CDR3 region has the DNA TGTGCCAGCAGGATCACTAACACCGGGGAGCTGTTTTTT.

The CDR3 spells CASRLYNEQFF. The CDR3 region has the DNA TGTGCCAGTAGACTCTACAATGAGCAGTTCTTC. The rearrangement links TRBV19 to TRBJ2-1; D gene unclear. Looked up from germline, CDR1 is LNHDA and CDR2 is SQIVND (reference sequence). The length of the CDR3 is 11 residues. V lost 6 bases and J 3 bases, leaving 3 bases between the germline ends.

The genes are TRBV10-2 and TRBJ2-7; 10 bases map to TRBD2. The V gene end was trimmed by 6 bases and the J gene end by 4 bases; junction bases not matched to a gene: 6. The CDR3 totals 14 residues. Germline lookup yields CDR1 WSHSY and CDR2 SAAADI. This CDR3 reads CASSKLAGDYEQYF. The CDR3 nucleotides read TGCGCCAGCAGCAAGCTAGCGGGAGATTACGAGCAGTACTTC.

CDR3 in amino acids: CASSSYRQGATTYEQYF. The CDR3, as DNA: TGCGCCAGCAGCTCTTACCGACAGGGGGCCACCACCTACGAGCAGTACTTC. The chain has TRBV5-1 and TRBJ2-7; TRBD1 matches 10 bases. V was pared by 3 bases and J by 2 bases, with 11 bases of the junction left unmatched. The germline CDR1 and CDR2 sequences are SGHRS and YFSETQ. CDR3 length equals 17 residues.

V and J are TRBV5-1 and TRBJ2-1; TRBD2 agrees at 11 bases. In germline, CDR1 is SGHRS, CDR2 YFSETQ. J was trimmed by 6 bases and V by 1 base; bases with no gene match: 3. The CDR3 extends over 15 amino acids. CDR3: CASSLTSGSGNEQFF. CDR3 DNA: TGCGCCAGCAGCTTGACTAGCGGGAGTGGCAATGAGCAGTTCTTC.

V usage is TRBV2 and J usage is TRBJ2-7, with a tentative D call TRBD2 (5 bases). In germline, CDR1 is SNHLY, CDR2 FYNNEI. The CDR3 runs to 13 residues. V lost 7 bases and J 2 bases, leaving 12 bases between the germline ends. The CDR3 region has the DNA TGTGCCAGCAATGGACTGTCGACCTACGAGCAGTACTTC. It specifies CASNGLSTYEQYF.

V and J are TRBV23-1 and TRBJ1-5; D may be TRBD1 (5 bases). TRBV23-1 qualifies as an ORF whose function is uncertain. V lost 9 bases and J 3 bases, leaving 15 bases between the germline ends. The CDR3 has 14 amino acids. This CDR3 is CARHVTGTNQPQHF. CDR3 in DNA: TGCGCCAGACACGTCACAGGAACCAATCAGCCCCAGCATTTT.

The J gene is TRBJ2-1, the V gene TRBV14, with 15 bases lining up with TRBD2. Germline values: CDR1 SGHDN, CDR2 FVKESK. The ends lost 6 bases at V and 10 bases at J; junction bases unmatched: 16. The CDR3 covers 18 residues. The CDR3 nucleotides read TGTGCCAGCAGGCCGGGACTAGCGGGAGGTTCAGTTTCAGGAGAGCAGTTCTTC. Translation: CASRPGLAGGSVSGEQFF.

The chain links TRBV6-4 to TRBJ2-1; perhaps TRBD2 as D (5 bases). The germline V gene encodes CDR1 MRHNA and CDR2 SNTAGT. CDR3 size: 13 residues. The V gene lost 3 bases and the J gene lost 4 bases, with 7 bases spanning the gap. The CDR3 coding sequence is TGTGCCAGCAGTGAGCAGCGGTACAATGAGCAGTTCTTC. Amino acid sequence: CASSEQRYNEQFF.

J is TRBJ2-7 and V is TRBV27; 10 positions agree with TRBD2. This CDR3 comprises 13 residues. J gave up 4 bases and V 5 bases, and 2 bases lay outside the gene matches. Germline CDR1 is MNHEY and CDR2 is SMNVEV (reference sequence). CDR3 residues: CASSRTSGYEQYF. The CDR3 DNA is TGTGCCAGCAGTCGGACTAGCGGATACGAGCAGTACTTC.

The chain couples TRBV7-3 to TRBJ2-2; weak D call: TRBD2 (5 bases). Germline V CDR1 and CDR2: SGHTA, FQGTGA. The CDR3 sequence is 15 residues long. V lost 2 bases and J lost 3, with 10 bases in between. The CDR3 is CASSLGSLDTGELFF. For the CDR3, the DNA is TGTGCCAGCAGCTTAGGGAGCCTGGACACCGGGGAGCTGTTTTTT. Full variable domain (rest looked up from reference TRBV7-3 and TRBJ2-2): GAGVSQTPSNKVTEKGKYVELRCDPISGHTALYWYRQSLGQGPEFLIYFQGTGAADDSGLPNDRFFAVRPEGSVSTLKIQRTERGDSAVYLCASSLGSLDTGELFFGEGSRLTVL.

This chain uses TRBV19 with TRBJ2-7, with TRBD1 matching over 9 bases. From germline, CDR1 is LNHDA and CDR2 SQIVND (reference sequence). The CDR3 spans 14 residues. The V gene end was trimmed by 5 bases and the J gene end by 1 base; junction bases not matched to a gene: 3. The CDR3 loop is CASSSGQGSYEQYF. The CDR3 region has the DNA TGTGCCAGTAGTTCGGGACAGGGTTCCTACGAGCAGTACTTC.

This sequence joins TRBV18 and TRBJ2-6; D remains unclear. V was shortened by 2 bases and J by 0 bases, with 8 bases between the two germline ends. The CDR3 is 16 residues long. Per the germline V gene, CDR1 is KGHSH and CDR2 is LQKENI. DNA of the CDR3: TGTGCCAGCTCACCATTTCTGGACTCTGGGGCCAACGTCCTGACTTTC. Its protein is CASSPFLDSGANVLTF.

The chain recombines TRBV29-1 with TRBJ2-3; 8 bases align to TRBD1. Per the germline V gene, CDR1 is SQVTM and CDR2 is ANQGSEA. The ends lost 2 bases at V and 6 bases at J; junction bases unmatched: 7. The CDR3 sequence is 14 residues long. The CDR3 DNA is TGCAGCGTTGAATTTATGGACAGGGCGGATACGCAGTATTTT. Protein product: CSVEFMDRADTQYF.

The chain links TRBV18 to TRBJ2-4; 9 nucleotides agree with TRBD1. This CDR3 contains 15 residues. Looked up from germline, CDR1 is KGHSH and CDR2 is LQKENI. J lost 8 bases, V lost 2 bases, and 7 bases had no gene match. The CDR3 protein is CASSPGQGKIDIQYF. The CDR3 DNA follows: TGTGCCAGCTCACCAGGACAGGGGAAGATAGACATTCAGTACTTC.

CDR3 residues: CASSDLLVADTQYF. The CDR3 DNA is TGTGCCAGCAGTGACTTGCTAGTCGCCGATACGCAGTATTTT. The V gene is TRBV2, the J gene TRBJ2-3, with D hard to call. The CDR3 has 14 amino acids. Germline V gene data show CDR1 as SNHLY and CDR2 as FYNNEI. V was cut by 3 bases and J by 6 bases, with 13 bases left in between.

This clone has just one count. The chain combines TRBV7-6 with TRBJ1-5; possibly TRBD1 for D (5 bases). Germline values: CDR1 SGHVS, CDR2 FNYEAQ. With 5 bases removed from V and 4 bases from J, the gap between germline ends came to 9 bases. The CDR3 length is 13 residues. The CDR3: CASSAQENQPQHF. CDR3 nucleotide sequence: TGTGCCAGCAGCGCACAGGAGAATCAGCCCCAGCATTTT. The full variable domain, its missing parts supplied by reference TRBV7-6 and TRBJ1-5, is GAGVSQSPRYKVTKRGQDVALRCDPISGHVSLYWYRQALGQGPEFLTYFNYEAQQDKSGLPNDRFSAERPEGSISTLTIQRTEQRDSAMYRCASSAQENQPQHFGDGTRLSIL.

CDR3 nucleotides: TGTGCCAGCAGCTCAGCTCCAACAGATACGCAGTATTTT. It encodes CASSSAPTDTQYF. The chain joins TRBV13 to TRBJ2-3; D is undetermined. The germline CDR1 and CDR2 sequences are PRHDT and FYEKMQ (reference sequence). CDR3 length equals 13 residues. Trimming cost V 4 bases and J 3 bases, with 8 bases left between them.

The CDR3 loop is CASSTIRRVTGYEQYF. The CDR3 DNA follows: TGTGCCAGCAGCACGATTAGACGGGTGACGGGGTACGAGCAGTACTTC. The chain is built from TRBV11-2 and TRBJ2-7; D may be TRBD2 (5 bases). The CDR3 consists of 16 residues. The V and J ends lost 5 bases and 4 bases respectively, with 21 bases between them. Looked up from germline, CDR1 is SGHAT and CDR2 is FQNNGV.

CDR3 amino acids: CAWRPELSGANVLTF. DNA of the CDR3: TGTGCCTGGAGGCCAGAACTCTCTGGGGCCAACGTCCTGACTTTC. The rearrangement uses TRBV30 and TRBJ2-6; D remains ambiguous. CDR1 and CDR2 (germline): GTSNPN, SVGIG (reference sequence). Trimming removed 3 bases from V and 0 bases from J, with 9 bases in between. The length of the CDR3 is 15 residues.

J is TRBJ1-1 and V is TRBV4-3; 7 bases align to TRBD1. The J segment lost 1 base and the V segment lost 2 bases, leaving 10 bases of the junction unmatched. This CDR3 spans 17 amino acids. Germline V gene data show CDR1 as LGHNA and CDR2 as YSLEER. The CDR3 loop reads CASSQTHRGQQNTEAFF. The CDR3 coding sequence is TGCGCCAGCAGCCAAACCCACCGGGGACAGCAGAACACTGAAGCTTTCTTT.

This clone was detected only once. The CDR3 here is CASSPGRGSISYEQYF. The DNA for the CDR3 is TGTGCCAGCAGCCCCGGGCGGGGCAGTATTAGTTACGAGCAGTACTTC. The rearrangement links TRBV7-2 to TRBJ2-7; perhaps TRBD2 as D (6 bases). The germline gives CDR1 SGHTA, CDR2 FQGNSA. This CDR3 region has 16 residues. Trimming took off 5 bases at V and 4 bases at J, with 21 bases between the two ends. The complete variable domain, with remaining parts taken from reference TRBV7-2 and TRBJ2-7, reads GAGVSQSPSNKVTEKGKDVELRCDPISGHTALYWYRQSLGQGLEFLIYFQGNSAPDKSGLPSDRFSAERTGGSVSTLTIQRTQQEDSAVYLCASSPGRGSISYEQYFGPGTRLTVT.

The chain links TRBV7-8 to TRBJ2-5, with TRBD2 as a possible D gene (6 bases). Germline CDR1 SGHVS, CDR2 FQNEAQ. V was trimmed by 4 bases and J by 3 bases, leaving 9 bases between them. CDR3 length equals 13 residues. The CDR3: CASSSGVKETQYF. In DNA form, the CDR3 reads TGTGCCAGCAGCTCGGGGGTTAAAGAGACCCAGTACTTC.

J is TRBJ1-1 and V is TRBV5-1; 10 bases agree with TRBD1. This CDR3 has 14 amino acids. Germline V gives CDR1 SGHRS, CDR2 YFSETQ. Unmatched junction bases numbered 3, after V lost 3 bases and J lost 4 bases. The CDR3 is CASSSRTGGTEAFF. The CDR3 DNA follows: TGCGCCAGCAGCTCAAGGACAGGGGGCACTGAAGCTTTCTTT.

In nucleotides, the CDR3 is TGCAGTACAGGGTTCCAAGAGACCCAGTACTTC. As protein: CSTGFQETQYF. The chain is built from TRBV20-1 and TRBJ2-5; weak D call: TRBD1 (6 bases). The germline CDR1 and CDR2 sequences are DFQATT and SNEGSKA (reference sequence). V shed 8 bases and J shed 1 base, with 8 bases lying between them. The CDR3 sequence is 11 residues long.

This chain connects TRBV27 to TRBJ2-1; 7 positions agree with TRBD1. The CDR3 runs to 17 residues. V lost 5 bases and J lost 5; bases outside the gene matches: 15. Germline V gene data show CDR1 as MNHEY and CDR2 as SMNVEV (reference sequence). CDR3 nucleotides: TGTGCCAGCAGTACGATACCCAGGACAGGACTGAACAATGAGCAGTTCTTC. Translation: CASSTIPRTGLNNEQFF.

V usage is TRBV15 and J usage is TRBJ2-6; D perhaps matches TRBD1 (5 bases). The CDR3 contains 14 residues. CDR1 LNHNV and CDR2 YYDKDF come from the germline V gene (reference sequence). Trimming left V 3 bases short and J 2 bases short, with 5 bases between. The CDR3 DNA reads TGTGCCACCAGCAGCAGGGCTGGGGCCAACGTCCTGACTTTC. As protein: CATSSRAGANVLTF.